A single sample gave rise to the 28 T cell receptor beta chains below, sequenced in a study of OX40 agonist ivuxolimab in advanced cancers. Method: immunoSEQ multiplex PCR; TCRdb's copy keeps in-frame clones and lacks some. The profile shows some 14,000 clones, roughly 60% of them singletons. Sample: CD4+ or CD8+ T cells sorted from blood, taken in a trial of the OX40 agonist ivuxolimab. The receptors come from an adult with an advanced solid tumor such as melanoma, head and neck, liver or kidney cancer.

The chain employs TRBV2 and TRBJ2-1; 12 nucleotides agree with TRBD2. Germline CDR1 is SNHLY and CDR2 is FYNNEI. The CDR3 totals 15 residues. V lost 2 bases and J lost 9; bases outside the gene matches: 5. The CDR3: CASSEWLAGGFEQFF. The CDR3 coding sequence is TGTGCCAGCAGTGAATGGCTAGCGGGGGGGTTTGAGCAGTTCTTC.

The rearrangement links TRBV4-3 to TRBJ1-2; D not resolved. This CDR3 spans 15 amino acids. Germline lookup yields CDR1 LGHNA and CDR2 YSLEER. V was pared by 3 bases and J by 0 bases, with 11 bases between. The CDR3 sequence: CASSQSLPTNYGYTF. The DNA of the CDR3 is TGCGCCAGCAGCCAGTCTTTGCCTACTAACTATGGCTACACCTTC.

The chain has TRBV7-2 and TRBJ2-1; D is unclear. This CDR3 contains 13 residues. V was clipped by 3 bases and J by 1 base, with 4 bases between them. CDR1 and CDR2 (germline): SGHTA, FQGNSA. Here the CDR3 reads CASSFFSYNEQFF. The CDR3 DNA reads as TGTGCCAGCAGCTTCTTTTCCTACAATGAGCAGTTCTTC.

The chain joins TRBV7-2 to TRBJ2-3; no clear D. V was cut by 1 base and J by 2 bases, with 10 bases left in between. CDR1 and CDR2 (germline): SGHTA, FQGNSA. The CDR3 is made up of 15 amino acids. CDR3 nucleotides: TGTGCCAGCAGCTTAGTGGGCTACACCACAGATACGCAGTATTTT. This sequence encodes CASSLVGYTTDTQYF.

Relative to its sample, this clone is medium-sized. V is TRBV5-1 and J is TRBJ1-6, with 11 bases aligning to TRBD1. Looked up from germline, CDR1 is SGHRS and CDR2 is YFSETQ. The CDR3 covers 16 residues. Trimming removed 3 bases from V and 7 bases from J; junction bases left unmatched: 6. DNA of the CDR3: TGCGCCAGCAGCTCTAGGGGGACAGGGGGGAATTCACCCCTCCACTTT. Translating it yields CASSSRGTGGNSPLHF.

CDR3 sequence reads: CASSQQLSEYYGYTF. In nucleotides, the CDR3 is TGTGCCAGCAGCCAACAACTCTCAGAATACTATGGCTACACCTTC. This chain links TRBV7-9 with TRBJ1-2; no firm D call. Looked up from germline, CDR1 is SEHNR and CDR2 is FQNEAQ (reference sequence). This CDR3 spans 15 amino acids. The V and J ends lost 5 bases and 3 bases respectively, with 16 bases between them.

The chain couples TRBV27 to TRBJ1-1; a possible D gene is TRBD1 (5 bases). Germline loops: CDR1 MNHEY, CDR2 SMNVEV (reference sequence). The CDR3 runs 14 residues. The V end was cut by 6 bases, the J end by 8 bases, with 19 bases between. CDR3 DNA: TGTGCCAGCAGCCCACTTGGGGGGTTTCGGGAAGCTTTCTTT. This gives the protein CASSPLGGFREAFF.

V gene TRBV29-1 combines with J gene TRBJ2-1; D remains unclear. Per germline, CDR1 SQVTM and CDR2 ANQGSEA. The CDR3 runs to 14 residues. V lost 1 base and J lost 0, with 7 bases in between. The CDR3 nucleotides are TGCAGCGTTGAAGGTGGGGACTCCTACAATGAGCAGTTCTTC. This sequence encodes CSVEGGDSYNEQFF.

The genes are TRBV28 and TRBJ2-7; TRBD1 matches at 9 bases. Per the germline V gene, CDR1 is MDHEN and CDR2 is SYDVKM. This CDR3 is built from 13 residues. Losses at the gene ends were 6 bases for V and 3 bases for J; bases not matched to a gene: 3. The CDR3 loop is CASRRQGDYEQYF. The CDR3 DNA sequence: TGTGCCAGCAGAAGACAGGGGGACTACGAGCAGTACTTC.

CDR3 region: CASSPGFPDTQYF. Written as DNA, the CDR3 is TGTGCCAGCAGCCCGGGTTTTCCAGATACGCAGTATTTT. The V and J genes are TRBV7-9 and TRBJ2-3; no firm D call. CDR1 and CDR2 from the germline V gene are SEHNR and FQNEAQ (reference sequence). CDR3 length: 13 residues. Trimming shortened V by 5 bases and J by 4 bases, and 10 bases separated the two germline ends.

V and J are TRBV4-1 and TRBJ2-1; 10 nucleotides line up with TRBD1. With 1 base clipped from V and 10 bases from J, the junction kept 4 bases outside the gene matches. The CDR3 extends over 14 amino acids. Germline V gene lookup returns CDR1 MGHRA and CDR2 YSYEKL. CDR3 bases: TGCGCCAGCAGCCAAGGGACAGGGGGTTGGGAGCAGTTCTTC. Protein sequence: CASSQGTGGWEQFF.

The V gene is TRBV28, the J gene TRBJ2-1; 8 bases agree with TRBD2. This CDR3 is built from 13 residues. Trimming removed 5 bases from V and 7 bases from J; junction bases left unmatched: 4. Germline values: CDR1 MDHEN, CDR2 SYDVKM. Here the CDR3 reads CASSLTSVNEQFF. In DNA, the CDR3 is TGTGCCAGCAGTCTGACTAGCGTGAATGAGCAGTTCTTC.

This clone is labeled as medium-sized. This chain uses TRBV7-6 with TRBJ2-3; tentative D call: TRBD2 (6 bases). CDR3 length equals 15 residues. The ends were cut back, 2 bases at V and 4 bases at J, with 13 bases in the middle. Germline assignment: CDR1 SGHVS and CDR2 FNYEAQ. The CDR3 DNA reads as TGTGCCAGCAGCTTACGGGACTCCCGAGCAGATACGCAGTATTTT. As protein: CASSLRDSRADTQYF.

This chain links TRBV29-1 with TRBJ2-7; a weak D match, TRBD1 (6 bases). Trimming stripped 4 bases from V and 0 bases from J, with 13 bases between. Germline V CDR1 and CDR2: SQVTM, ANQGSEA. CDR3 length: 14 amino acids. CDR3 residues: CSVVQGYSSYEQYF. CDR3 DNA: TGCAGCGTTGTACAGGGTTATAGCTCCTACGAGCAGTACTTC.

The chain combines TRBV6-5 with TRBJ2-7; 9 nucleotides match TRBD1. Trimming cost V 4 bases and J 4 bases; bases outside gene matches: 5. CDR1 is MNHEY and CDR2 is SVGAGI in the germline V gene. This CDR3 contains 14 residues. The CDR3 loop reads CASSFGTGFYEQYF. The DNA of the CDR3 is TGTGCCAGCAGTTTCGGGACAGGGTTTTACGAGCAGTACTTC.

This clone has more than one count but fewer than ten. The chain couples TRBV15 to TRBJ1-4; D perhaps matches TRBD1 (5 bases). Germline V CDR1 and CDR2: LNHNV, YYDKDF (reference sequence). V shed 0 bases and J shed 4 bases, with 12 bases lying between them. There are 16 residues in the CDR3. CDR3 DNA sequence: TGTGCCACCAGCAGAGATGGGGGGACGGTTAATGAAAAACTGTTTTTT. Encoded protein: CATSRDGGTVNEKLFF.

The chain links TRBV5-5 to TRBJ2-2; D gene ambiguous. V shed 0 bases and J shed 1 base, with 7 bases lying between them. Germline-derived CDR1 and CDR2 are SGHKS and YYEKEE (reference sequence). The CDR3 has 15 residues. The CDR3 region has the DNA TGTGCCAGCAGCTTGGACGATCTGAACACCGGGGAGCTGTTTTTT. Its translation: CASSLDDLNTGELFF.

Only a few counts were recorded for this clone. V is TRBV19 and J is TRBJ2-1; D might be TRBD1 (5 bases). This CDR3 comprises 14 residues. The V gene's germline CDR1 is LNHDA and CDR2 SQIVND (reference sequence). V was shortened by 3 bases and J by 6 bases, with 12 bases between the two germline ends. Here the CDR3 DNA reads TGTGCCAGTAGTATCGCAGGGATGCTCAATGAGCAGTTCTTC. It encodes CASSIAGMLNEQFF.

The CDR3 reads CASSRTGGLDTEAFF. In DNA form, the CDR3 reads TGTGCCAGCAGCCGGACAGGGGGCTTGGACACTGAAGCTTTCTTT. V is TRBV14 and J is TRBJ1-1, with 11 bases lining up with TRBD1. The V and J ends lost 4 bases and 3 bases, in that order; junction bases with no gene match: 4. Germline V CDR1 and CDR2: SGHDN, FVKESK. The CDR3 loop spans 15 amino acids.

This chain joins TRBV10-3 and TRBJ1-3; D is unresolved. Germline assignment: CDR1 ENHRY and CDR2 SYGVKD. This CDR3 region has 11 residues. The V end was cut by 6 bases, the J end by 0 bases, with 0 bases between. Here the CDR3 reads CAISSGNTIYF. CDR3 nucleotides: TGTGCCATCAGCTCTGGAAACACCATATATTTT.

This chain uses TRBV28 with TRBJ2-3, with 10 bases identical to TRBD2. Germline values: CDR1 MDHEN, CDR2 SYDVKM. After removal of 7 bases from V and 4 bases from J, the junction contained 5 bases not matched to a gene. This CDR3 region has 14 residues. CDR3 residues: CASTLAGEADTQYF. The CDR3 DNA follows: TGTGCCAGCACTCTAGCGGGGGAGGCAGATACGCAGTATTTT.

The CDR3 region has the DNA TGCGCCAGCAGCATATCACAGAATCCCTACGAGCAGTACTTC. Translating it yields CASSISQNPYEQYF. The V and J genes are TRBV5-1 and TRBJ2-7; D uncertain. V was trimmed by 4 bases and J by 2 bases, leaving 13 bases between them. Germline V gene data show CDR1 as SGHRS and CDR2 as YFSETQ. This CDR3 spans 14 amino acids. The entire variable domain, with the rest obtained from reference TRBV5-1 and TRBJ2-7, is as follows: KAGVTQTPRYLIKTRGQQVTLSCSPISGHRSVSWYQQTPGQGLQFLFEYFSETQRNKGNFPGRFSGRQFSNSRSEMNVSTLELGDSALYLCASSISQNPYEQYFGPGTRLTVT.

V is TRBV7-9 and J is TRBJ2-2, with unresolved D. V shed 4 bases and J shed 1 base, with 4 bases lying between them. This CDR3 has 13 residues. Germline V gene lookup returns CDR1 SEHNR and CDR2 FQNEAQ (reference sequence). The CDR3: CASSSVNTGELFF. In nucleotides, the CDR3 is TGTGCCAGCAGCTCAGTGAACACCGGGGAGCTGTTTTTT. Filled out from reference TRBV7-9 and TRBJ2-2, the complete variable domain reads DTGVSQNPRHKITKRGQNVTFRCDPISEHNRLYWYRQTLGQGPEFLTYFQNEAQLEKSRLLSDRFSAERPKGSFSTLEIQRTEQGDSAMYLCASSSVNTGELFFGEGSRLTVL.

The chain couples TRBV10-3 to TRBJ2-1; 8 bases are a match to TRBD1. Germline CDR1 ENHRY, CDR2 SYGVKD. The CDR3 sequence is 14 residues long. Unmatched junction bases numbered 9, after V lost 9 bases and J lost 5 bases. CDR3 protein: CAIRTGRGNNEQFF. For the CDR3, the DNA is TGTGCCATTAGGACAGGGCGTGGAAACAATGAGCAGTTCTTC.

The gene calls are TRBV2 and TRBJ1-2; D remains ambiguous. Germline lookup yields CDR1 SNHLY and CDR2 FYNNEI. V lost 6 bases and J 0 bases, leaving 11 bases between the germline ends. This CDR3 has 14 residues. In nucleotides, the CDR3 is TGTGCCAGCAGCCAATCATGGACTAACTATGGCTACACCTTC. The encoded protein is CASSQSWTNYGYTF. Full variable domain (outside the CDR3, taken from reference TRBV2 and TRBJ1-2): EPEVTQTPSHQVTQMGQEVILRCVPISNHLYFYWYRQILGQKVEFLVSFYNNEISEKSEIFDDQFSVERPDGSNFTLKIRSTKLEDSAMYFCASSQSWTNYGYTFGSGTRLTVV.

V and J are TRBV9 and TRBJ2-3; D tentatively reads TRBD1 or TRBD2 (5 bases each). The V gene lost 1 base and the J gene lost 2 bases, with 14 bases spanning the gap. Germline V gene sequence: CDR1 SGDLS, CDR2 YYNGEE. This CDR3 is built from 16 residues. The CDR3 region has the DNA TGTGCCAGCAGCGTATTTGGGGGACCTCCCACAGATACGCAGTATTTT. Amino acid sequence: CASSVFGGPPTDTQYF.

The V and J genes are TRBV4-3 and TRBJ2-7, with D possibly being TRBD1 (5 bases). The CDR3 extends over 14 amino acids. The germline V and J ends were trimmed by 0 bases and 1 base, with 7 bases remaining between them. Per germline, CDR1 LGHNA and CDR2 YSLEER. CDR3 amino acids: CASSQEAGSYEQYF. Here the CDR3 DNA reads TGCGCCAGCAGCCAAGAGGCAGGGTCCTACGAGCAGTACTTC.

This clone was detected only a few times. This chain uses TRBV4-1 with TRBJ1-3; D call uncertain. This CDR3 comprises 13 residues. V was shortened by 4 bases and J by 0 bases, with 4 bases between the two germline ends. Germline V gene lookup returns CDR1 MGHRA and CDR2 YSYEKL. CDR3 bases: TGCGCCAGCAGCCCCAACTCTGGAAACACCATATATTTT. Protein product: CASSPNSGNTIYF.